The T cell receptor (beta chain) under discussion was sequenced for a study of yellow fever vaccine responses in identical twins. Using its own MiXCR run on the RT-PCR reads, TCRdb lists one record per CDR3 protein. The sample has roughly 570 distinct CDR3 sequences, 84% seen once. Germline lookup yields CDR1 DFQATT and CDR2 SNEGSKA (reference sequence). CDR3 length: 10 residues. Trimming took 6 bases from V and 8 from J, leaving 10 bases between them. As to this clonotype: Its antigen is currently unknown.

Study findings and constraints: The authors reported partly convergent, partly personalized vaccine responses in identical twins.

This clonotype was sampled from a female donor who received the yellow fever vaccine. This chain links TRBV20-1 with TRBJ1-2; D is unclear. This sample comprised T cells from blood (PBMCs), unsorted or a sorted subset (not recorded which), obtained before or after yellow fever vaccination (not recorded which). CDR3 residues: CSAASEGYTF. The CDR3 bases are TGCAGTGCCGCTTCTGAGGGCTACACCTTC.